What follows are 18 T cell receptor beta chains derived from one specimen sequenced in a study of T cell responses to AZD1222 COVID-19 vaccine. Produced via immunoSEQ multiplex PCR; TCRdb's table is partial and in-frame only. Here the sample spans roughly 30,000 clones, about 89% being singletons. Sample: peripheral blood, taken on day 0 of AZD1222 vaccination. These receptors were collected from an adult in good health.

The V gene is TRBV19, the J gene TRBJ2-1; D possibly corresponds to TRBD2 (6 bases). The CDR3 extends over 15 amino acids. Germline lookup yields CDR1 LNHDA and CDR2 SQIVND (reference sequence). Trimming pared 3 bases from V and 4 bases from J, leaving 13 bases between. The CDR3 spells CASSIHGSGYNEQFF. CDR3 DNA sequence: TGTGCCAGTAGTATTCACGGGAGCGGGTACAATGAGCAGTTCTTC.

The count of this clone is one. The V gene is TRBV2, the J gene TRBJ2-1, with TRBD2 matching 8 bases. The V segment lost 6 bases and the J segment 6 bases; nucleotides outside the gene matches: 10. The CDR3 is 15 residues long. Germline lookup yields CDR1 SNHLY and CDR2 FYNNEI. In DNA form, the CDR3 reads TGTGCCAGCAGGGTGGGGCGGGAGGCCTCCAATGAGCAGTTCTTC. Translation gives CASRVGREASNEQFF.

The chain combines TRBV9 with TRBJ2-2, with 9 nucleotides matching TRBD1. The germline CDR1 and CDR2 sequences are SGDLS and YYNGEE. CDR3 size: 18 residues. After removal of 2 bases from V and 1 base from J, the junction contained 9 bases not matched to a gene. The CDR3 spells CASSVRTGDDQNTGELFF. CDR3 in DNA: TGTGCCAGCAGCGTCCGGACAGGGGACGATCAGAACACCGGGGAGCTGTTTTTT.

V and J are TRBV9 and TRBJ2-7; D may match TRBD1 or TRBD2 (5 bases each). CDR3 length: 16 amino acids. Germline V lookup: CDR1 SGDLS, CDR2 YYNGEE. The V end was cut by 0 bases, the J end by 2 bases, with 15 bases between. The CDR3, as DNA: TGTGCCAGCAGCGTAGTGAAACCGGGACCGACCTACGAGCAGTACTTC. Residues: CASSVVKPGPTYEQYF.

The V gene is TRBV6-5, the J gene TRBJ2-3; D is possibly TRBD2 (6 bases). CDR1 and CDR2 (germline): MNHEY, SVGAGI. With 5 bases removed from V and 3 bases from J, the gap between germline ends came to 15 bases. The CDR3 sequence is 15 residues long. The CDR3 DNA is TGTGCCAGCAGTCGAGCGGGCTTAGAGACAGATACGCAGTATTTT. Residues: CASSRAGLETDTQYF.

The CDR3 DNA sequence: TGTGCCAGCAGTACAGGGTTGCTCTATGGCTACACCTTC. Its protein product is CASSTGLLYGYTF. The chain carries TRBV6-5 and TRBJ1-2, with D possibly being TRBD1 (6 bases). CDR3 length: 13 amino acids. Between the trimmed V and J ends, which lost 5 bases and 4 bases, there was a span of 11 bases. Germline CDR1 and CDR2: MNHEY and SVGAGI.

This clone has just one count. The chain recombines TRBV7-9 with TRBJ2-1; a weak D match, TRBD1 (6 bases). V was trimmed by 4 bases and J by 4 bases, leaving 14 bases between them. Per germline, CDR1 SEHNR and CDR2 FQNEAQ (reference sequence). The CDR3 is 15 amino acids. The chain's CDR3 is CASSSTGQIYNEQFF. The DNA for the CDR3 is TGTGCCAGCAGCTCGACCGGACAGATTTACAATGAGCAGTTCTTC.

This rearrangement joins TRBV5-4 to TRBJ2-1; 7 bases map to TRBD2. The ends lost 0 bases at V and 4 bases at J; junction bases unmatched: 4. Germline V gene data show CDR1 as SGHNT and CDR2 as YYREEE (reference sequence). The CDR3 totals 15 residues. The CDR3 bases are TGTGCCAGCAGCTTGGGAGCGGGGCCTTACAATGAGCAGTTCTTC. Translation: CASSLGAGPYNEQFF. Variable domain in full (rest from reference TRBV5-4 and TRBJ2-1): ETGVTQSPTHLIKTRGQQVTLRCSSQSGHNTVSWYQQALGQGPQFIFQYYREEENGRGNFPPRFSGLQFPNYSSELNVNALELDDSALYLCASSLGAGPYNEQFFGPGTRLTVL.

This clone occurred once. V usage is TRBV9 and J usage is TRBJ2-2; TRBD2 agrees at 7 bases. CDR3 length: 16 amino acids. Per germline, CDR1 SGDLS and CDR2 YYNGEE. The junction had 9 bases not matched to a gene; V was cut back by 3 bases and J by 4 bases. The CDR3 sequence: CASSAPVGGPTGELFF. The CDR3 DNA reads as TGTGCCAGCAGCGCGCCTGTGGGAGGGCCCACCGGGGAGCTGTTTTTT. The full variable domain, with the rest looked up from reference TRBV9 and TRBJ2-2, is DSGVTQTPKHLITATGQRVTLRCSPRSGDLSVYWYQQSLDQGLQFLIQYYNGEERAKGNILERFSAQQFPDLHSELNLSSLELGDSALYFCASSAPVGGPTGELFFGEGSRLTVL.

The gene calls are TRBV6-4 and TRBJ1-1, with D perhaps matching TRBD1 (5 bases). Per the germline V gene, CDR1 is MRHNA and CDR2 is SNTAGT. CDR3 length: 19 residues. V shed 2 bases and J shed 1 base, with 23 bases lying between them. The CDR3 DNA reads TGTGCCAGCAGTGACGCCCTCGGGGGGTCCCGCCTTAAGAACACTGAAGCTTTCTTT. The encoded protein is CASSDALGGSRLKNTEAFF.

This rearrangement joins TRBV10-3 to TRBJ2-1; D not resolved. Trimming took off 9 bases at V and 2 bases at J, with 11 bases between the two ends. The CDR3 runs to 13 residues. Per germline, CDR1 ENHRY and CDR2 SYGVKD. CDR3 in DNA: TGTGCCATTTACCACAGTACCTACAATGAGCAGTTCTTC. Translation: CAIYHSTYNEQFF.

This sequence joins TRBV7-2 and TRBJ2-1, with D perhaps TRBD2 (6 bases). The CDR3 loop spans 13 amino acids. The V gene's germline CDR1 is SGHTA and CDR2 FQGNSA. With 0 bases removed from V and 9 bases from J, the gap between germline ends came to 9 bases. CDR3 sequence (DNA): TGTGCCAGCAGCTTAGCTAGGAGGGGTGAGCAGTTCTTC. The encoded protein is CASSLARRGEQFF.

DNA for the CDR3: TGTGCCAGCAGACCTGACAGAAATAATTCACCCCTCCACTTT. Its translation: CASRPDRNNSPLHF. The V gene is TRBV7-8, the J gene TRBJ1-6; tentatively, D is TRBD1 (5 bases). In germline, CDR1 is SGHVS, CDR2 FQNEAQ. The CDR3 extends over 14 amino acids. V was trimmed by 6 bases and J by 5 bases, leaving 11 bases between them.

The V call is TRBV21-1, the J call TRBJ2-1. TRBV21-1 is assigned pseudogene status. CDR3 length equals 20 residues. The CDR3 sequence: CASSKKRGPGAMADYNEQFF. CDR3 DNA: TGTGCCAGCAGCAAAAAACGGGGCCCGGGGGCTATGGCGGACTACAATGAGCAGTTCTTC.

The CDR3 here is CASRGRVAGANVLTF. CDR3 nucleotide sequence: TGCGCCAGCAGGGGTAGGGTGGCGGGGGCCAACGTCCTGACTTTC. The rearrangement links TRBV5-1 to TRBJ2-6, with D unclear. Germline CDR1 reads SGHRS; CDR2 reads YFSETQ. Trimming took 5 bases from V and 4 from J, leaving 13 bases between them. The CDR3 consists of 15 residues.

The J gene is TRBJ2-3, the V gene TRBV18, with 9 bases identical to TRBD1. CDR3 length equals 15 residues. J was trimmed by 1 base and V by 1 base; bases with no gene match: 0. From germline, CDR1 is KGHSH and CDR2 LQKENI. The CDR3: CASSPRQGGTDTQYF. CDR3 in DNA: TGTGCCAGCTCACCACGACAGGGGGGCACAGATACGCAGTATTTT.

This sequence joins TRBV15 and TRBJ2-1, with D perhaps TRBD2 (6 bases). There are 15 residues in the CDR3. In germline, CDR1 is LNHNV, CDR2 YYDKDF (reference sequence). The germline V and J ends were trimmed by 1 base and 6 bases, with 13 bases remaining between them. Here the CDR3 DNA reads TGTGCCACCAGCAGAGGGAGGGAGGTCCTCAATGAGCAGTTCTTC. Translation: CATSRGREVLNEQFF.

This clone was recorded a few times. This rearrangement joins TRBV4-3 to TRBJ1-1; 9 bases line up with TRBD1. Unmatched junction bases numbered 5, after V lost 2 bases and J lost 4 bases. The CDR3 runs 15 residues. Germline V lookup: CDR1 LGHNA, CDR2 YSLEER. CDR3 nucleotide sequence: TGCGCCAGCAGCCAACAGGACAGGGGCGCCACTGAAGCTTTCTTT. Amino acid sequence: CASSQQDRGATEAFF.